The 3 T cell receptor beta chains below all came from one sample that was sequenced in a study of cytotoxic CD8 clonotypes in ibrutinib-treated CLL. Using immunoSEQ multiplex PCR, the repertoire was profiled, and TCRdb retains in-frame clones only, with some absent. This sample has approximately 130,000 clones; roughly 84% occur once, and the top ten carry roughly 3.1%. This material consisted of PBMCs, taken after 24 months of ibrutinib treatment. These receptor sequences come from a human donor with chronic lymphocytic leukemia.

CDR3 residues: CASSYTTGGDEAFF. CDR3 nucleotides: TGTGCCAGCAGTTACACCACCGGGGGGGATGAAGCTTTCTTT. The J gene is TRBJ1-1, the V gene TRBV6-6, with D maybe TRBD1 (5 bases). The V gene's germline CDR1 is MNHNY and CDR2 SVGAGI (reference sequence). Trimming took 2 bases from V and 7 from J, leaving 14 bases between them. The CDR3 totals 14 residues.

The chain links TRBV27 to TRBJ1-4; D gene unclear. This CDR3 has 11 residues. V was cut by 6 bases and J by 4 bases, with 3 bases left in between. The germline V gene encodes CDR1 MNHEY and CDR2 SMNVEV (reference sequence). The CDR3 sequence is CASRHNEKLFF. As DNA, the CDR3 is TGTGCCAGCAGGCATAATGAAAAACTGTTTTTT. Together with reference TRBV27 and TRBJ1-4, the CDR3 gives the full variable domain: EAQVTQNPRYLITVTGKKLTVTCSQNMNHEYMSWYRQDPGLGLRQIYYSMNVEVTDKGDVPEGYKVSRKEKRNFPLILESPSPNQTSLYFCASRHNEKLFFGSGTQLSVL.

This clone is a singleton in its sample. The chain uses TRBV5-5 and TRBJ2-5; no definite D call. Germline V gene sequence: CDR1 SGHKS, CDR2 YYEKEE (reference sequence). The CDR3 has 16 residues. V was shortened by 0 bases and J by 0 bases, with 12 bases between the two germline ends. This CDR3 reads CASSLGAAEYQETQYF. The CDR3 DNA reads as TGTGCCAGCAGCTTGGGGGCAGCCGAGTACCAAGAGACCCAGTACTTC.